The entry that follows covers one T cell receptor beta chain sequence. Germline V lookup: CDR1 SGHNT, CDR2 YYREEE (reference sequence). The ends lost 3 bases at V and 6 bases at J; junction bases unmatched: 7. The CDR3 has 15 amino acids. This sample is part of a study of control samples from healthy donors and cancer patients. The assay was immunoSEQ multiplex PCR, and TCRdb's table has in-frame clones only and misses some. The sample contains about 98,000 clones, about 80% of which appear only once. The source is a woman in her thirties in good health. Sequencing was performed on blood. The rearrangement links TRBV5-4 to TRBJ1-4; TRBD1 agrees at 8 bases. The CDR3, as DNA: TGTGCCAGCAGCTCGTCGGACAGGGTGGATGAAAAACTGTTTTTT. It specifies CASSSSDRVDEKLFF.